This entry lists 26 T cell receptor beta chains sequenced from one sample in a study of CD8+ T cells in alopecia areata. In each case, RNA was isolated and then reverse transcribed into cDNA as the sequencing template. TCRdb's copy holds only in-frame clones and misses some; the assay was immunoSEQ multiplex PCR. The data show about 88,000 clones, with roughly 40% seen just once and roughly a sixth held by the top ten. Treatment indicated: oral pan-JAK inhibitor, 5-10 mg twice daily. Sequenced here: CD8+ T cells sorted from blood, sampled at week 24, from a patient treated with tofacitinib. The source of these receptors is a human donor with alopecia areata.

This clone was observed a handful of times. This chain links TRBV7-9 with TRBJ2-1; 12 bases align to TRBD2. Trimming cost V 4 bases and J 8 bases; bases outside gene matches: 9. Per the germline V gene, CDR1 is SEHNR and CDR2 is FQNEAQ (reference sequence). CDR3 length: 16 amino acids. The CDR3 region has the DNA TGTGCCAGCAGCTCCCGGACTAGCGGGATATCGGATGAGCAGTTCTTC. This encodes CASSSRTSGISDEQFF.

J is TRBJ2-1 and V is TRBV7-9, with D maybe TRBD2 (5 bases). This CDR3 has 13 residues. V gave up 4 bases and J gave up 7 bases, with 11 bases separating them. CDR1 is SEHNR and CDR2 is FQNEAQ in the germline V gene (reference sequence). CDR3 sequence reads: CASSSSPRNEQFF. The CDR3 bases are TGTGCCAGCAGCTCTAGCCCCCGGAATGAGCAGTTCTTC. Full variable domain (rest looked up from reference TRBV7-9 and TRBJ2-1): DTGVSQNPRHKITKRGQNVTFRCDPISEHNRLYWYRQTLGQGPEFLTYFQNEAQLEKSRLLSDRFSAERPKGSFSTLEIQRTEQGDSAMYLCASSSSPRNEQFFGPGTRLTVL.

The J gene is TRBJ2-7, the V gene TRBV7-9; D might be TRBD1 or TRBD2, each matching 5 bases. The V end lost 5 bases, the J end lost 4 bases, and 21 bases lay between the germline ends. This CDR3 comprises 16 residues. The germline V gene has CDR1 SEHNR and CDR2 FQNEAQ (reference sequence). The CDR3, as DNA: TGTGCCAGCAGCCCTATGGGGACCCTAGAAAGATACGAGCAGTACTTC. It is translated as CASSPMGTLERYEQYF.

This clone appeared a few times. The genes are TRBV29-1 and TRBJ2-7; no clear D gene. CDR1 is SQVTM and CDR2 is ANQGSEA in the germline V gene. This CDR3 is built from 10 residues. Trimming removed 5 bases from V and 6 bases from J, with 8 bases in between. In DNA form, the CDR3 reads TGCAGCGTTATCAGCCGCGAGCAGTACTTC. Protein: CSVISREQYF.

V and J are TRBV5-4 and TRBJ2-1; D call uncertain. CDR3 length: 11 residues. The V gene lost 4 bases and the J gene lost 7 bases, with 6 bases spanning the gap. The germline V gene encodes CDR1 SGHNT and CDR2 YYREEE (reference sequence). The CDR3 DNA follows: TGTGCCAGCAGCCTGAGTAATGAGCAGTTCTTC. Its translation: CASSLSNEQFF.

This rearrangement joins TRBV5-1 to TRBJ2-7, with TRBD2 matching over 11 bases. The CDR3 extends over 16 amino acids. Germline V CDR1 and CDR2: SGHRS, YFSETQ. V trimming: 1 base; J trimming: 3 bases; junction bases outside the gene matches: 6. CDR3 sequence: CASSLNTGTSGYEQYF. CDR3 coding DNA: TGCGCCAGCAGCTTGAACACCGGGACTAGCGGCTACGAGCAGTACTTC.

V gene TRBV4-3 combines with J gene TRBJ2-1; D perhaps matches TRBD2 (6 bases). Germline V gene sequence: CDR1 LGHNA, CDR2 YSLEER. The CDR3 loop spans 17 amino acids. V lost 1 base, J lost 8 bases, and 21 bases lay in between. This CDR3 reads CASSQAGSRGGWHEQFF. The CDR3 coding sequence is TGCGCCAGCAGCCAAGCCGGGTCTAGAGGAGGGTGGCATGAGCAGTTCTTC.

Only a few counts were recorded for this clone. The chain has TRBV9 and TRBJ1-2; D gene ambiguous. Germline CDR1 and CDR2: SGDLS and YYNGEE. This CDR3 region has 12 residues. Trimming pared 3 bases from V and 10 bases from J, leaving 13 bases between. Written as DNA, the CDR3 is TGTGCCAGCAGCGGGACTAGATCGGACTACACCTTC. Its translation: CASSGTRSDYTF.

V is TRBV19 and J is TRBJ2-1; D ambiguous. The germline CDR1 and CDR2 sequences are LNHDA and SQIVND (reference sequence). The ends were cut back, 9 bases at V and 0 bases at J, with 9 bases in the middle. CDR3 length equals 13 residues. CDR3 coding DNA: TGTGCCAGCGCGAGTGTCTCCTACAATGAGCAGTTCTTC. Its protein product is CASASVSYNEQFF.

V usage is TRBV11-2 and J usage is TRBJ2-5; 14 nucleotides match TRBD2. In germline, CDR1 is SGHAT, CDR2 FQNNGV. The CDR3 has 17 residues. After removal of 5 bases from V and 5 bases from J, the junction contained 10 bases not matched to a gene. The CDR3 DNA is TGTGCCAGCAGCCCTCGACTAGCGGGAGGGCTTGCGGAGACCCAGTACTTC. Translated: CASSPRLAGGLAETQYF. Supplemented by reference TRBV11-2 and TRBJ2-5, the full variable domain reads EAGVAQSPRYKIIEKRQSVAFWCNPISGHATLYWYQQILGQGPKLLIQFQNNGVVDDSQLPKDRFSAERLKGVDSTLKIQPAKLEDSAVYLCASSPRLAGGLAETQYFGPGTRLLVL.

The chain is built from TRBV7-9 and TRBJ2-6, with D perhaps matching TRBD1 (5 bases). Germline CDR1 SEHNR, CDR2 FQNEAQ (reference sequence). V was cut by 0 bases and J by 0 bases, with 12 bases left in between. This CDR3 is built from 18 residues. CDR3 sequence: CASSLASGHLSGANVLTF. The DNA of the CDR3 is TGTGCCAGCAGCTTAGCCTCCGGACACCTCTCTGGGGCCAACGTCCTGACTTTC.

The chain has TRBV7-3 and TRBJ2-7; the D gene could be TRBD1 or TRBD2 (5 bases each). V was cut by 4 bases and J by 2 bases, with 15 bases left in between. The germline gives CDR1 SGHTA, CDR2 FQGTGA. This CDR3 has 15 residues. The CDR3 DNA reads as TGTGCCAGCAGCTCGTCCCCCGGGGCCACCTACGAGCAGTACTTC. Amino acids: CASSSSPGATYEQYF.

In this sample, this clone turned up a few times. This chain uses TRBV7-9 with TRBJ2-7; 9 nucleotides agree with TRBD1. Germline CDR1 is SEHNR and CDR2 is FQNEAQ (reference sequence). This CDR3 region has 15 residues. V lost 1 base and J lost 2; bases outside the gene matches: 3. Written as DNA, the CDR3 is TGTGCCAGCAGCTTAGGGGACAGGGCCGCCTACGAGCAGTACTTC. Translated: CASSLGDRAAYEQYF.

The CDR3 region is CASSLSGNGANTGELFF. Written as DNA, the CDR3 is TGTGCCAGCAGTTTATCGGGGAACGGCGCGAACACCGGGGAGCTGTTTTTT. The genes are TRBV27 and TRBJ2-2; D is undetermined. V dropped 0 bases and J dropped 0 bases, with 11 bases sitting between them. This CDR3 has 17 residues. CDR1 is MNHEY, CDR2 SMNVEV, per germline (reference sequence).

The genes are TRBV29-1 and TRBJ2-3, with a possible D match to TRBD2 (5 bases). V was trimmed by 4 bases and J by 1 base, leaving 12 bases between them. The CDR3 covers 14 residues. Looked up from germline, CDR1 is SQVTM and CDR2 is ANQGSEA. The CDR3 nucleotides read TGCAGCGTTGTAGGTGGGAGTGGCACAGATACGCAGTATTTT. Amino acids: CSVVGGSGTDTQYF.

The chain is built from TRBV6-5 and TRBJ2-7, with TRBD2 matching 9 bases. This CDR3 is 14 amino acids long. Trimming cost V 2 bases and J 7 bases; bases outside gene matches: 6. The germline CDR1 and CDR2 sequences are MNHEY and SVGAGI. The CDR3 bases are TGTGCCAGCAGTTACGCAGCGGGAGGTCGAGAGCAGTACTTC. Its protein is CASSYAAGGREQYF.

Here the CDR3 reads CASSNGAEQYF. In DNA, the CDR3 is TGTGCCAGCTCCAATGGGGCGGAGCAGTACTTC. The chain recombines TRBV6-6 with TRBJ2-7; D is possibly TRBD1 (5 bases). The CDR3 has 11 amino acids. Germline loops: CDR1 MNHNY, CDR2 SVGAGI (reference sequence). V was shortened by 8 bases and J by 7 bases, with 12 bases between the two germline ends.

V and J are TRBV27 and TRBJ2-1; no reliable D call. Looked up from germline, CDR1 is MNHEY and CDR2 is SMNVEV (reference sequence). This CDR3 is 11 amino acids long. V shed 8 bases and J shed 0 bases, with 2 bases lying between them. The CDR3 sequence: CASLSYNEQFF. The CDR3 nucleotides are TGTGCCAGCCTCTCCTACAATGAGCAGTTCTTC.

This chain joins TRBV5-1 and TRBJ2-3; no clear D. Per the germline V gene, CDR1 is SGHRS and CDR2 is YFSETQ. Trimming removed 5 bases from V and 1 base from J, with 11 bases in between. This CDR3 has 14 residues. CDR3 region: CASRTDVGTDTQYF. CDR3 in DNA: TGCGCCAGCAGGACCGATGTGGGCACAGATACGCAGTATTTT.

This clone was counted between two and nine times. This sample also contains other DNA sequences that code for the same CDR3. The chain recombines TRBV27 with TRBJ2-7; D may be TRBD1 (6 bases). In germline, CDR1 is MNHEY, CDR2 SMNVEV (reference sequence). The CDR3 sequence is 13 residues long. V lost 6 bases and J 4 bases, leaving 13 bases between the germline ends. The CDR3 region has the DNA TGTGCCAGCAGCCTTCGAACAGGGTACGAGCAGTACTTC. It specifies CASSLRTGYEQYF.

V is TRBV15 and J is TRBJ2-7, with D possibly matching TRBD2 (5 bases). Germline CDR1 reads LNHNV; CDR2 reads YYDKDF (reference sequence). CDR3 length equals 17 residues. V dropped 3 bases and J dropped 2 bases, with 20 bases sitting between them. CDR3 DNA: TGTGCCACCAGCAGGTCACTAAGGGCGAGGGCAGCCTACGAGCAGTACTTC. This gives the protein CATSRSLRARAAYEQYF.

The rearrangement uses TRBV20-1 and TRBJ2-3; D is unresolved. Between the trimmed V and J ends, which lost 7 bases and 5 bases, there was a span of 10 bases. The germline V gene encodes CDR1 DFQATT and CDR2 SNEGSKA (reference sequence). The CDR3 has 11 residues. CDR3 in DNA: TGCAGTGTCCCCCTTGTAGATACGCAGTATTTT. It yields the protein CSVPLVDTQYF.

The table lists this clone with a few counts. At the DNA level, this CDR3 is encoded by other sequences in the same sample as well. The chain joins TRBV27 to TRBJ1-1; unclear D gene. The V and J ends lost 6 bases and 0 bases respectively, with 8 bases between them. This CDR3 is built from 13 residues. CDR1 is MNHEY, CDR2 SMNVEV, per germline (reference sequence). The CDR3 here is CASSLSLNTEAFF. The CDR3 region has the DNA TGTGCCAGCAGCCTTAGTCTGAACACTGAAGCTTTCTTT.

The sample holds a few counts of this clone. The V gene is TRBV7-2, the J gene TRBJ1-2; 9 bases map to TRBD1. Trimming took 3 bases from V and 7 from J; bases not matched to a gene: 6. Germline V gene data show CDR1 as SGHTA and CDR2 as FQGNSA. The CDR3 consists of 14 residues. CDR3 protein: CASSFTTGGVGYTF. In nucleotides, the CDR3 is TGTGCCAGCAGCTTCACGACAGGGGGAGTTGGCTACACCTTC.

The chain is built from TRBV11-2 and TRBJ2-6, with D possibly being TRBD1 (6 bases). Trimming took off 8 bases at V and 2 bases at J, with 13 bases between the two ends. The germline gives CDR1 SGHAT, CDR2 FQNNGV. This CDR3 contains 15 residues. The DNA for the CDR3 is TGTGCCAGCGCCCAGGGGAGCGCTGGGGCCAACGTCCTGACTTTC. Its protein is CASAQGSAGANVLTF.

The V gene is TRBV6-5, the J gene TRBJ2-7; TRBD2 matches 8 bases. CDR1 MNHEY and CDR2 SVGAGI come from the germline V gene. The junction had 3 bases not matched to a gene; V was cut back by 2 bases and J by 6 bases. This CDR3 spans 13 amino acids. The CDR3 reads CASSYREGSEQYF. CDR3 DNA: TGTGCCAGCAGTTACCGGGAGGGGTCCGAGCAGTACTTC.